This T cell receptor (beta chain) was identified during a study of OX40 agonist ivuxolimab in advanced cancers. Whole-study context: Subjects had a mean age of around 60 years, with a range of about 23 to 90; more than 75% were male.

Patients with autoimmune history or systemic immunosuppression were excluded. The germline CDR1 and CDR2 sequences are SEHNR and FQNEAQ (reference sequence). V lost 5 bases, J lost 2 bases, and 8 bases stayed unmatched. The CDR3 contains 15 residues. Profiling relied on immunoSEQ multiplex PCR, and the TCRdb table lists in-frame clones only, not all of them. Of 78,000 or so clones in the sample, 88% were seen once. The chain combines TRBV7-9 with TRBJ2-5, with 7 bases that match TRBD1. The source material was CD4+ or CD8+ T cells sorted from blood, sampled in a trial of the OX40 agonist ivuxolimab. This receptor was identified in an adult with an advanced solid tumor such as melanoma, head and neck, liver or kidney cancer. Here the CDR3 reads CASSLKGQRQETQYF. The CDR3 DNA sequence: TGTGCCAGCAGCCTCAAGGGACAGCGACAAGAGACCCAGTACTTC.